Shown below are 23 T cell receptor beta chains from a single sample sequenced in a study of cytotoxic CD8 clonotypes in ibrutinib-treated CLL. Libraries were prepared by immunoSEQ multiplex PCR; TCRdb keeps only in-frame clonotypes and omits some of them. Of about 76,000 clones in the sample, around 78% were seen once. The sample was PBMCs, taken after 24 months of ibrutinib treatment. These receptors all stem from a human donor with chronic lymphocytic leukemia.

The chain employs TRBV15 and TRBJ2-5, with 7 bases aligning to TRBD2. The V segment lost 6 bases and the J segment 1 base; nucleotides outside the gene matches: 8. Germline CDR1 reads LNHNV; CDR2 reads YYDKDF (reference sequence). The length of the CDR3 is 15 residues. This CDR3 is CATSIFLAAQETQYF. Here the CDR3 DNA reads TGTGCCACCAGTATTTTTCTAGCGGCCCAAGAGACCCAGTACTTC.

V usage is TRBV4-2 and J usage is TRBJ1-1; a weak D match, TRBD1 (5 bases). V lost 4 bases and J 10 bases, leaving 13 bases between the germline ends. The germline V gene encodes CDR1 LGHNA and CDR2 YNFKEQ. This CDR3 spans 12 amino acids. The CDR3 region has the DNA TGTGCCAGCAGCCGTACAGGAGAGGCAGCTTTCTTT. Translated, it gives CASSRTGEAAFF.

This sequence joins TRBV7-2 and TRBJ1-4; possibly TRBD1 for D (5 bases). V was trimmed by 5 bases and J by 7 bases, leaving 17 bases between them. The CDR3 length is 15 residues. CDR1 is SGHTA and CDR2 is FQGNSA in the germline V gene. CDR3 sequence: CASSPRWGDGEKLFF. CDR3 in DNA: TGTGCCAGCAGCCCAAGGTGGGGCGACGGTGAAAAACTGTTTTTT.

The rearrangement uses TRBV6-6 and TRBJ2-7, with D tentatively TRBD1 or TRBD2 (5 bases each). With 2 bases removed from V and 4 bases from J, the gap between germline ends came to 18 bases. CDR3 size: 16 residues. Germline V lookup: CDR1 MNHNY, CDR2 SVGAGI (reference sequence). The CDR3 nucleotides read TGTGCCAGCAGTTACGTTCGGGACGTGAACCCTTACGAGCAGTACTTC. Protein product: CASSYVRDVNPYEQYF.

The chain links TRBV4-2 to TRBJ1-1; tentatively, D is TRBD1 (5 bases). Germline V gene lookup returns CDR1 LGHNA and CDR2 YNFKEQ. Between the trimmed V and J ends, which lost 1 base and 5 bases, there was a span of 14 bases. This CDR3 contains 15 residues. CDR3 sequence (DNA): TGTGCCAGCAGCCAAGTCGGGGGATCGGTGACTGAAGCTTTCTTT. Its translation is CASSQVGGSVTEAFF.

The chain has TRBV5-1 and TRBJ2-6; D is unclear. There are 14 residues in the CDR3. Germline V gene data show CDR1 as SGHRS and CDR2 as YFSETQ. With 4 bases removed from V and 4 bases from J, the gap between germline ends came to 9 bases. The CDR3, as DNA: TGCGCCAGCAGCCCGGCTGTAGGGGCCAACGTCCTGACTTTC. Encoded protein: CASSPAVGANVLTF. The entire variable domain, with the rest obtained from reference TRBV5-1 and TRBJ2-6, is as follows: KAGVTQTPRYLIKTRGQQVTLSCSPISGHRSVSWYQQTPGQGLQFLFEYFSETQRNKGNFPGRFSGRQFSNSRSEMNVSTLELGDSALYLCASSPAVGANVLTFGAGSRLTVL.

This rearrangement joins TRBV19 to TRBJ2-7; the D call may be TRBD1 or TRBD2 (6 bases each). Germline V CDR1 and CDR2: LNHDA, SQIVND (reference sequence). This CDR3 has 15 residues. The ends were cut back, 7 bases at V and 6 bases at J, with 22 bases in the middle. CDR3 amino acids: CASKLQGSSGVEQYF. CDR3 nucleotide sequence: TGTGCCAGTAAACTACAGGGATCTTCGGGAGTCGAGCAGTACTTC.

The chain couples TRBV25-1 to TRBJ2-7; no clear D. This CDR3 has 15 residues. V was pared by 3 bases and J by 4 bases, with 16 bases between. The germline gives CDR1 MGHDK, CDR2 SYGVNS. CDR3 nucleotide sequence: TGTGCCAGCAGTGATAGACGGCTGCTCGGTTACGAGCAGTACTTC. This codes for CASSDRRLLGYEQYF.

The chain uses TRBV4-1 and TRBJ1-4; 7 nucleotides agree with TRBD1. J was trimmed by 0 bases and V by 1 base; bases with no gene match: 11. The CDR3 sequence is 19 residues long. The germline gives CDR1 MGHRA, CDR2 YSYEKL. CDR3 residues: CASSQVPWTGGTTNEKLFF. The DNA for the CDR3 is TGCGCCAGCAGCCAAGTTCCCTGGACAGGAGGGACAACTAATGAAAAACTGTTTTTT.

The rearrangement joins TRBV5-6 to TRBJ2-3; no clear D. The CDR3 has 12 residues. CDR1 and CDR2 (germline): SGHDT, YYEEEE. The germline V and J ends were trimmed by 10 bases and 3 bases, with 12 bases remaining between them. CDR3 loop: CAHAFGTDTQYF. DNA for the CDR3: TGTGCCCACGCGTTTGGGACAGATACGCAGTATTTT.

The rearrangement joins TRBV19 to TRBJ2-7, with D maybe TRBD2 (6 bases). Looked up from germline, CDR1 is LNHDA and CDR2 is SQIVND (reference sequence). The CDR3 is 13 residues long. V lost 0 bases to trimming and J lost 6 bases, with 9 bases between them. CDR3: CASSIDFGGEQYF. In DNA form, the CDR3 reads TGTGCCAGTAGTATAGATTTCGGGGGCGAGCAGTACTTC.

A few counts support this clone. The rearrangement links TRBV28 to TRBJ1-4; 7 bases are shared with TRBD1. This CDR3 has 19 amino acids. The junction had 18 bases not matched to a gene; V was cut back by 5 bases and J by 3 bases. Germline loops: CDR1 MDHEN, CDR2 SYDVKM. The CDR3 reads CASSATPLGQGVPNEKLFF. Written as DNA, the CDR3 is TGTGCCAGCAGTGCCACCCCCTTAGGGCAGGGGGTACCTAATGAAAAACTGTTTTTT.

The V gene is TRBV7-2, the J gene TRBJ1-2; 8 nucleotides match TRBD1. Trimming removed 5 bases from V and 8 bases from J; junction bases left unmatched: 7. This CDR3 has 13 amino acids. Germline CDR1 reads SGHTA; CDR2 reads FQGNSA. DNA for the CDR3: TGTGCCAGCAGCCCAGCGACAGGGGACGGCTACACCTTC. This codes for CASSPATGDGYTF.

The chain is built from TRBV6-5 and TRBJ1-2; 10 bases line up with TRBD1. This CDR3 comprises 14 residues. The ends lost 6 bases at V and 4 bases at J; junction bases unmatched: 5. CDR1 and CDR2 from the germline V gene are MNHEY and SVGAGI. The CDR3, as DNA: TGTGCCAGCAGCTCGACAGGGGGCATCTATGGCTACACCTTC. It codes for CASSSTGGIYGYTF.

The V and J genes are TRBV5-1 and TRBJ2-7; perhaps D is TRBD1 or TRBD2 (5 bases each). The V gene's germline CDR1 is SGHRS and CDR2 YFSETQ. The CDR3 covers 15 residues. V shed 0 bases and J shed 3 bases, with 13 bases lying between them. The CDR3 sequence: CASSLGPGTNYEQYF. DNA of the CDR3: TGCGCCAGCAGCTTGGGTCCAGGGACCAACTACGAGCAGTACTTC. Combining the CDR3 with reference TRBV5-1 and TRBJ2-7 gives the whole variable domain KAGVTQTPRYLIKTRGQQVTLSCSPISGHRSVSWYQQTPGQGLQFLFEYFSETQRNKGNFPGRFSGRQFSNSRSEMNVSTLELGDSALYLCASSLGPGTNYEQYFGPGTRLTVT.

CDR3 sequence (DNA): TGTGCCTGGGTAGAACCTCGAGGAGGCTACACCTTC. Amino acids: CAWVEPRGGYTF. The chain joins TRBV30 to TRBJ1-2; no clear D gene. Trimming took 5 bases from V and 8 from J, leaving 15 bases between them. The length of the CDR3 is 12 residues. Germline V CDR1 and CDR2: GTSNPN, SVGIG (reference sequence).

The chain has TRBV18 and TRBJ1-1; perhaps TRBD1 as D (6 bases). The CDR3 loop spans 15 amino acids. The V and J ends lost 5 bases and 3 bases respectively, with 16 bases between them. CDR1 is KGHSH and CDR2 is LQKENI in the germline V gene. This chain's CDR3 is CASSFQQGGDTEAFF. The CDR3 coding sequence is TGTGCCAGCTCATTTCAACAGGGCGGCGACACTGAAGCTTTCTTT.

The V call is TRBV6-1, the J call TRBJ1-1, with 8 bases lining up with TRBD1. Germline-derived CDR1 and CDR2 are MNHNS and SASEGT. With 7 bases clipped from V and 1 base from J, the junction kept 5 bases outside the gene matches. The CDR3 contains 14 residues. CDR3 region: CASKTGGPNTEAFF. Written as DNA, the CDR3 is TGTGCCAGCAAAACAGGGGGACCGAACACTGAAGCTTTCTTT.

The chain uses TRBV14 and TRBJ1-1, with D maybe TRBD1 (5 bases). Trimming took off 0 bases at V and 10 bases at J, with 12 bases between the two ends. Germline assignment: CDR1 SGHDN and CDR2 FVKESK. The CDR3 loop spans 13 amino acids. The CDR3 DNA reads as TGTGCCAGCAGCCAAGATGTGTTCGGGGGAGCTTTCTTT. This gives the protein CASSQDVFGGAFF.

The chain links TRBV6-5 to TRBJ1-2; 7 bases match TRBD1. Germline V gene lookup returns CDR1 MNHEY and CDR2 SVGAGI. J gave up 2 bases and V 0 bases, and 3 bases lay outside the gene matches. The CDR3 sequence is 15 residues long. This CDR3 reads CASSYSGTANYGYTF. The CDR3 DNA reads TGTGCCAGCAGTTACTCCGGGACAGCGAACTATGGCTACACCTTC.

This chain's CDR3 is CASSKARGTQYF. As DNA, the CDR3 is TGTGCCAGCAGCAAAGCGCGAGGGACCCAGTACTTC. The chain carries TRBV21-1 and TRBJ2-5; the table's D gene call, TRBD2, was not cross checked with the DNA. TRBV21-1 is marked as a pseudogene. The CDR3 spans 12 residues.

The J gene is TRBJ1-3, the V gene TRBV5-1; D is ambiguous. The CDR3 spans 15 residues. Trimming pared 0 bases from V and 4 bases from J, leaving 11 bases between. CDR1 is SGHRS, CDR2 YFSETQ, per germline. CDR3 sequence: CASSLGPRAGNTIYF. In DNA form, the CDR3 reads TGCGCCAGCAGCTTGGGCCCCCGGGCGGGAAACACCATATATTTT.

The CDR3 spells CASSRIPIRRGRELTGELFF. DNA of the CDR3: TGTGCCAGCAGCCGAATTCCGATCCGGAGGGGGAGGGAATTGACCGGGGAGCTGTTTTTT. This chain joins TRBV7-6 and TRBJ2-2, with TRBD2 as a possible D gene (7 bases). CDR3 length: 20 amino acids. From germline, CDR1 is SGHVS and CDR2 FNYEAQ. Trimming took off 5 bases at V and 5 bases at J, with 30 bases between the two ends.